Listed here are 19 T cell receptor beta chains from one sample, sequenced in a study of OX40 agonist ivuxolimab in advanced cancers. The data were produced by immunoSEQ multiplex PCR, yet TCRdb's version contains in-frame clones alone and is incomplete. Seen here are more than 30,000 clones, 87% observed once, and the top ten hold 25%. The sequences come from CD4+ or CD8+ T cells sorted from blood, collected in a trial of the OX40 agonist ivuxolimab. The receptors stem from an adult with an advanced solid tumor such as melanoma, head and neck, liver or kidney cancer.

This clone came up once. The rearrangement joins TRBV7-9 to TRBJ2-3; unclear D gene. Trimming took 3 bases from V and 1 from J, leaving 17 bases between them. The CDR3 covers 17 residues. Germline lookup yields CDR1 SEHNR and CDR2 FQNEAQ (reference sequence). The CDR3 sequence is CASSFNFGPLGTDTQYF. In nucleotides, the CDR3 is TGTGCCAGCAGCTTTAATTTCGGGCCCCTGGGCACAGATACGCAGTATTTT.

The rearrangement joins TRBV15 to TRBJ1-1; 7 bases line up with TRBD1. The germline CDR1 and CDR2 sequences are LNHNV and YYDKDF (reference sequence). This CDR3 contains 13 residues. Trimming removed 7 bases from V and 5 bases from J; junction bases left unmatched: 7. The CDR3 nucleotides are TGTGCCACCACCCGACAGGGAAGGACTGAAGCTTTCTTT. Residues: CATTRQGRTEAFF. The whole variable domain, remainder taken from reference TRBV15 and TRBJ1-1, is DAMVIQNPRYQVTQFGKPVTLSCSQTLNHNVMYWYQQKSSQAPKLLFHYYDKDFNNEADTPDNFQSRRPNTSFCFLDIRSPGLGDTAMYLCATTRQGRTEAFFGQGTRLTVV.

V and J are TRBV28 and TRBJ2-1, with TRBD2 matching 9 bases. V lost 8 bases to trimming and J lost 2 bases; unmatched junction nucleotides: 7. This CDR3 has 15 amino acids. Germline loops: CDR1 MDHEN, CDR2 SYDVKM. The CDR3 region has the DNA TGTGCCAGCTTCTGGGCGGGAGGGACCTACAATGAGCAGTTCTTC. As protein: CASFWAGGTYNEQFF.

This clone was seen more than once but under ten times. The V call is TRBV21-1, the J call TRBJ1-5; no DNA check was done on the table's D call, TRBD1. TRBV21-1 is annotated as a pseudogene. The CDR3 length is 15 residues. The CDR3 is CASSTGTVSNQPQHF. The CDR3 coding sequence is TGTGCCAGCAGCACGGGGACAGTTAGCAATCAGCCCCAGCATTTT.

This chain uses TRBV29-1 with TRBJ2-1, with TRBD2 matching 12 bases. The CDR3 is 15 residues long. Germline CDR1 and CDR2: SQVTM and ANQGSEA. Unmatched junction bases numbered 10, after V lost 7 bases and J lost 6 bases. CDR3 bases: TGCAGCGCCGAGACCTCTAGCGGGAGGGGCAATGAGCAGTTCTTC. As protein: CSAETSSGRGNEQFF.

This chain connects TRBV14 to TRBJ1-2; 7 nucleotides line up with TRBD1. The germline CDR1 and CDR2 sequences are SGHDN and FVKESK. The CDR3 is 16 amino acids. Germline trimming cut 6 bases from V and 0 bases from J; bases unmatched to any gene: 10. The CDR3 region is CASSQLNRGSNYGYTF. The CDR3 region has the DNA TGTGCCAGCAGTCAATTAAACAGGGGATCTAACTATGGCTACACCTTC.

The chain has TRBV18 and TRBJ1-5, with D unresolved. This CDR3 has 12 residues. Trimming left V 3 bases short and J 4 bases short, with 4 bases between. CDR1 is KGHSH and CDR2 is LQKENI in the germline V gene. The CDR3 loop is CASSPGNQPQHF. CDR3 coding DNA: TGTGCCAGCTCACCTGGGAATCAGCCCCAGCATTTT. The variable domain in full, completed from reference TRBV18 and TRBJ1-5, reads NAGVMQNPRHLVRRRGQEARLRCSPMKGHSHVYWYRQLPEEGLKFMVYLQKENIIDESGMPKERFSAEFPKEGPSILRIQQVVRGDSAAYFCASSPGNQPQHFGDGTRLSIL.

The chain couples TRBV15 to TRBJ2-7; 10 bases map to TRBD1. This CDR3 contains 13 residues. Trimming removed 9 bases from V and 6 bases from J; junction bases left unmatched: 8. In germline, CDR1 is LNHNV, CDR2 YYDKDF (reference sequence). This chain's CDR3 is CATTPGQGPEQYF. CDR3 sequence (DNA): TGTGCCACAACGCCGGGACAGGGGCCCGAGCAGTACTTC.

The rearrangement joins TRBV19 to TRBJ2-7; D is unresolved. V shed 1 base and J shed 3 bases, with 10 bases lying between them. The CDR3 sequence is 14 residues long. Germline V CDR1 and CDR2: LNHDA, SQIVND (reference sequence). CDR3 sequence: CASSIAPGNYEQYF. Written as DNA, the CDR3 is TGTGCCAGTAGTATAGCCCCCGGTAACTACGAGCAGTACTTC.

V is TRBV15 and J is TRBJ2-2; no clear D gene. This CDR3 region has 17 residues. V gave up 0 bases and J gave up 0 bases, with 11 bases separating them. CDR1 and CDR2 (germline): LNHNV, YYDKDF (reference sequence). For the CDR3, the DNA is TGTGCCACCAGCAGAGATCTTGGCTTCGCGAACACCGGGGAGCTGTTTTTT. This translates into CATSRDLGFANTGELFF.

The genes are TRBV19 and TRBJ2-2; D is uncertain. This CDR3 spans 12 amino acids. Germline V CDR1 and CDR2: LNHDA, SQIVND (reference sequence). V was trimmed by 5 bases and J by 8 bases, leaving 9 bases between them. For the CDR3, the DNA is TGTGCCAGTAGTCCGAACTTAGGGGAGCTGTTTTTT. Translating gives CASSPNLGELFF.

The chain couples TRBV11-2 to TRBJ1-1; 7 bases align to TRBD1. CDR3 length: 16 residues. Trimming took 2 bases from V and 0 from J; bases not matched to a gene: 6. Germline CDR1 and CDR2: SGHAT and FQNNGV. The CDR3 sequence: CASSLSWGQMNTEAFF. The CDR3 DNA reads TGTGCCAGCAGCTTATCATGGGGACAGATGAACACTGAAGCTTTCTTT.

The V gene is TRBV18, the J gene TRBJ2-7; D not certain. The CDR3 spans 14 residues. Between the trimmed V and J ends, which lost 2 bases and 2 bases, there was a span of 10 bases. Germline CDR1 and CDR2: KGHSH and LQKENI. Here the CDR3 DNA reads TGTGCCAGCTCACCAACCGGGCCCACCTACGAGCAGTACTTC. This gives the protein CASSPTGPTYEQYF.

The chain uses TRBV9 and TRBJ2-6, with TRBD1 matching 11 bases. The V gene end was trimmed by 0 bases and the J gene end by 0 bases; junction bases not matched to a gene: 5. The germline CDR1 and CDR2 sequences are SGDLS and YYNGEE. The CDR3 length is 19 residues. The CDR3 nucleotides read TGTGCCAGCAGCGTAGCCCTGGGACAGGGGGTCTCTGGGGCCAACGTCCTGACTTTC. Its translation is CASSVALGQGVSGANVLTF.

This clone has more than one count but fewer than ten. The chain uses TRBV6-5 and TRBJ2-7, with D tentatively TRBD2 (6 bases). With 7 bases removed from V and 0 bases from J, the gap between germline ends came to 16 bases. CDR3 size: 15 residues. Germline V gene lookup returns CDR1 MNHEY and CDR2 SVGAGI. Written as DNA, the CDR3 is TGTGCCAGCACCCTCTACGGAGGGAGCTCCTACGAGCAGTACTTC. Encoded protein: CASTLYGGSSYEQYF.

CDR3 sequence: CASSFKLEEAGGANVLTF. In DNA, the CDR3 is TGTGCCAGCAGCTTCAAGTTAGAGGAAGCAGGGGGGGCCAACGTCCTGACTTTC. The chain is built from TRBV7-9 and TRBJ2-6; D is possibly TRBD1 (5 bases). Germline CDR1 is SEHNR and CDR2 is FQNEAQ (reference sequence). Deletions cut 3 bases from V and 4 bases from J, with 19 bases between. The CDR3 consists of 18 residues.

The CDR3 loop reads CASRSKRSSYNEQFF. The CDR3 nucleotides are TGTGCCAGCAGATCCAAACGGAGCTCCTACAATGAGCAGTTCTTC. The V call is TRBV28, the J call TRBJ2-1; no firm D call. Per the germline V gene, CDR1 is MDHEN and CDR2 is SYDVKM. V lost 6 bases to trimming and J lost 0 bases, with 12 bases between them. The CDR3 contains 15 residues.

The J gene is TRBJ1-1, the V gene TRBV5-5, with 7 positions matching TRBD1. The CDR3 runs 14 residues. V lost 4 bases and J lost 4; bases outside the gene matches: 7. CDR1 and CDR2 from the germline V gene are SGHKS and YYEKEE (reference sequence). CDR3 in amino acids: CASSPPEGATEAFF. CDR3 DNA sequence: TGTGCCAGCAGCCCACCTGAGGGGGCCACTGAAGCTTTCTTT. Variable domain in full (rest from reference TRBV5-5 and TRBJ1-1): DAGVTQSPTHLIKTRGQQVTLRCSPISGHKSVSWYQQVLGQGPQFIFQYYEKEERGRGNFPDRFSARQFPNYSSELNVNALLLGDSALYLCASSPPEGATEAFFGQGTRLTVV.

The chain has TRBV19 and TRBJ2-4; 7 bases line up with TRBD1. The CDR3 is 13 residues long. Trimming cost V 3 bases and J 5 bases; bases outside gene matches: 1. Germline V gene sequence: CDR1 LNHDA, CDR2 SQIVND (reference sequence). The CDR3 loop reads CASSMGQQNIQYF. The DNA of the CDR3 is TGTGCCAGTAGTATGGGACAGCAAAACATTCAGTACTTC.